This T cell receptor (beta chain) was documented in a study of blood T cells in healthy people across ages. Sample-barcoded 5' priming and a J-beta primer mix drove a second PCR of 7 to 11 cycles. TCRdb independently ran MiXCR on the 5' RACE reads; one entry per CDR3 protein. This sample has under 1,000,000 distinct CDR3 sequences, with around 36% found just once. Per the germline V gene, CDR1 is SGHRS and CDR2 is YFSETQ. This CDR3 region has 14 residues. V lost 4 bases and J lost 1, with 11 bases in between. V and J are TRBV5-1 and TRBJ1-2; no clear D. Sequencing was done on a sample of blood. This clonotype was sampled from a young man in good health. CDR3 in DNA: TGCGCCAGCAGCACGGTACGGGGTAACTATGGCTACACCTTC. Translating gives CASSTVRGNYGYTF. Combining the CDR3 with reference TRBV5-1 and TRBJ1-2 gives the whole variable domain KAGVTQTPRYLIKTRGQQVTLSCSPISGHRSVSWYQQTPGQGLQFLFEYFSETQRNKGNFPGRFSGRQFSNSRSEMNVSTLELGDSALYLCASSTVRGNYGYTFGSGTRLTVV.